Each of the 15 T cell receptor beta chains below was sequenced from the same sample in a study of blood T cell repertoires in COVID-19. Assay used: immunoSEQ multiplex PCR; TCRdb lists only in-frame clones, some missing. The data show over 200,000 clones, 87% seen once. Sequenced material: peripheral blood. Every receptor here comes from a man in his forties or fifties with active or convalescent COVID-19.

The V gene is TRBV5-1, the J gene TRBJ2-5; D is uncertain. Trimming pared 1 base from V and 1 base from J, leaving 5 bases between. CDR1 SGHRS and CDR2 YFSETQ come from the germline V gene. The CDR3 spans 13 residues. The CDR3, as DNA: TGCGCCAGCAGCTTGACGGTCCAAGAGACCCAGTACTTC. It encodes CASSLTVQETQYF. Filled out from reference TRBV5-1 and TRBJ2-5, the complete variable domain reads KAGVTQTPRYLIKTRGQQVTLSCSPISGHRSVSWYQQTPGQGLQFLFEYFSETQRNKGNFPGRFSGRQFSNSRSEMNVSTLELGDSALYLCASSLTVQETQYFGPGTRLLVL.

The chain links TRBV27 to TRBJ2-7; no firm D call. Trimming stripped 6 bases from V and 6 bases from J, with 9 bases between. The CDR3 runs to 11 residues. The germline V gene encodes CDR1 MNHEY and CDR2 SMNVEV (reference sequence). The CDR3 DNA follows: TGTGCCAGCAGGTTCCTCGGCGAGCAGTACTTC. Its protein product is CASRFLGEQYF.

This clone was seen a single time. The chain uses TRBV6-5 and TRBJ1-5; D remains unclear. Trimming left V 2 bases short and J 0 bases short, with 8 bases between. Germline assignment: CDR1 MNHEY and CDR2 SVGAGI. The CDR3 extends over 15 amino acids. The chain's CDR3 is CASSYTRYSNQPQHF. The CDR3 nucleotides are TGTGCCAGCAGTTACACGCGATATAGCAATCAGCCCCAGCATTTT.

This sequence joins TRBV6-4 and TRBJ1-2; 8 nucleotides align to TRBD1. The germline gives CDR1 MRHNA, CDR2 SNTAGT. V lost 6 bases and J lost 6; bases outside the gene matches: 6. The CDR3 contains 13 residues. The CDR3 is CASRAAGGNGYTF. The CDR3, as DNA: TGTGCCAGCAGGGCGGCAGGGGGCAATGGCTACACCTTC.

The V gene is TRBV12-3 or TRBV12-4, the J gene TRBJ2-1; D unclear. V was cut by 6 bases and J by 3 bases, with 6 bases left in between. The CDR3 extends over 12 amino acids. The CDR3 nucleotides read TGTGCCAGCAGCCCAGACTACAATGAGCAGTTCTTC. Translated, it gives CASSPDYNEQFF.

The chain couples TRBV5-1 to TRBJ2-3; 10 bases are a match to TRBD2. The germline V gene encodes CDR1 SGHRS and CDR2 YFSETQ. The junction had 11 bases not matched to a gene; V was cut back by 6 bases and J by 1 base. The CDR3 is 17 residues long. Here the CDR3 reads CASNVFSGGVGTDTQYF. In DNA form, the CDR3 reads TGCGCCAGCAACGTATTCAGCGGGGGGGTAGGCACAGATACGCAGTATTTT. Full variable domain (outside the CDR3, taken from reference TRBV5-1 and TRBJ2-3): KAGVTQTPRYLIKTRGQQVTLSCSPISGHRSVSWYQQTPGQGLQFLFEYFSETQRNKGNFPGRFSGRQFSNSRSEMNVSTLELGDSALYLCASNVFSGGVGTDTQYFGPGTRLTVL.

This CDR3 reads CASGLTGRDQPQHF. CDR3 coding DNA: TGTGCCAGTGGCCTTACAGGGAGGGACCAGCCCCAGCATTTT. The rearrangement joins TRBV19 to TRBJ1-5; possible D gene TRBD1, 6 bases. Germline V gene lookup returns CDR1 LNHDA and CDR2 SQIVND (reference sequence). The ends were cut back, 8 bases at V and 7 bases at J, with 18 bases in the middle. CDR3 length: 14 amino acids.

This clone appeared a single time. The chain is built from TRBV2 and TRBJ2-5, with TRBD2 as a possible D gene (6 bases). V was pared by 4 bases and J by 5 bases, with 14 bases between. The CDR3 contains 14 residues. Germline loops: CDR1 SNHLY, CDR2 FYNNEI. CDR3 amino acids: CASSVTGAGETQYF. The CDR3 nucleotides read TGTGCCAGCAGTGTAACGGGAGCCGGCGAGACCCAGTACTTC.

The chain recombines TRBV5-6 with TRBJ2-7; 8 nucleotides align to TRBD1. The CDR3 has 16 residues. Unmatched junction bases numbered 14, after V lost 6 bases and J lost 3 bases. The V gene's germline CDR1 is SGHDT and CDR2 YYEEEE. The CDR3 region is CASNLFTGGPDYEQYF. CDR3 nucleotide sequence: TGTGCCAGCAACCTTTTTACAGGGGGACCCGACTACGAGCAGTACTTC.

V is TRBV9 and J is TRBJ2-3, with 11 bases matching TRBD2. V was clipped by 2 bases and J by 6 bases; unmatched bases: 8. Germline loops: CDR1 SGDLS, CDR2 YYNGEE. This CDR3 contains 16 residues. The CDR3 sequence is CASSVAGSGGEDTQYF. CDR3 bases: TGTGCCAGCAGCGTCGCGGGTAGCGGGGGGGAGGATACGCAGTATTTT.

The chain combines TRBV6-5 with TRBJ2-7; 7 bases match TRBD1. Trimming cost V 2 bases and J 5 bases; bases outside gene matches: 12. Germline assignment: CDR1 MNHEY and CDR2 SVGAGI. The CDR3 totals 16 residues. The CDR3 protein is CASSYRRDRLQHEQYF. The CDR3 DNA follows: TGTGCCAGCAGTTACCGCCGGGACAGATTACAACACGAGCAGTACTTC.

V gene TRBV6-5 combines with J gene TRBJ2-4; 9 bases are shared with TRBD1. Per germline, CDR1 MNHEY and CDR2 SVGAGI. The V and J ends lost 8 bases and 4 bases, in that order; junction bases with no gene match: 6. This CDR3 spans 14 amino acids. Written as DNA, the CDR3 is TGTGCCAGCCGAACAGGGGGCCTGAAAAACATTCAGTACTTC. Amino acids: CASRTGGLKNIQYF.

This clone was detected once. This CDR3 reads CASSPRARRDNEQFF. CDR3 in DNA: TGTGCCAGCTCACCGAGGGCTCGGAGGGACAATGAGCAGTTCTTC. The chain carries TRBV18 and TRBJ2-1; TRBD2 might be the D (6 bases). V lost 3 bases and J lost 5, with 14 bases in between. CDR3 length equals 15 residues. Per germline, CDR1 KGHSH and CDR2 LQKENI.

This chain joins TRBV7-6 and TRBJ2-2; a possible D gene is TRBD1 (7 bases). The CDR3 totals 19 residues. Trimming removed 2 bases at V and 6 bases at J, with 25 bases between. In germline, CDR1 is SGHVS, CDR2 FNYEAQ. The CDR3 loop reads CASSLSFGGRQGDAGELFF. The CDR3, as DNA: TGTGCCAGCAGCTTATCGTTCGGGGGTCGGCAGGGGGACGCCGGGGAGCTGTTTTTT.

This clone was picked up one time. The V call is TRBV4-2, the J call TRBJ2-2, with 9 nucleotides matching TRBD2. V lost 4 bases and J lost 6; bases outside the gene matches: 6. CDR3 length: 15 residues. Germline V gene lookup returns CDR1 LGHNA and CDR2 YNFKEQ. The CDR3 here is CASSLVGLASGELFF. The CDR3 DNA reads TGTGCCAGCAGCCTCGTCGGACTAGCGTCCGGGGAGCTGTTTTTT.